This T cell receptor beta chain is drawn from a study of somatic mutations in cytotoxic T cells in rheumatoid arthritis. The authors' processing: Matches to published virus-specific TCRB sequences were rare among patient CD8+ clones larger than 1%. Data came from immunoSEQ multiplex PCR; TCRdb stores just in-frame clones and leaves some out. For V, J and clone size, that table is used; D and trimming come from the DNA. Of roughly 11,000 clones in the sample, approximately 71% were seen once. This CDR3 contains 12 residues. The germline V gene encodes CDR1 SGHAT and CDR2 FQDESV (reference sequence). Study-level results: Healthy controls showed no age-related rise in CD8+ clonality, whereas rheumatoid arthritis patients did.

To note about this clone: Its antigen is undetermined. The junction differs from germline at one of its ends, possibly a read error.

The rearrangement uses TRBV11-1 and TRBJ2-1; TRBD1 might be the D (6 bases). The receptor was derived from an adult with rheumatoid arthritis. Specimen: CD8+ T cells sorted from blood. CDR3 DNA: TGTGCCAGCAGCTACGGACAGAATGGGCAGTTCTTC. Encoded protein: CASSYGQNGQFF.